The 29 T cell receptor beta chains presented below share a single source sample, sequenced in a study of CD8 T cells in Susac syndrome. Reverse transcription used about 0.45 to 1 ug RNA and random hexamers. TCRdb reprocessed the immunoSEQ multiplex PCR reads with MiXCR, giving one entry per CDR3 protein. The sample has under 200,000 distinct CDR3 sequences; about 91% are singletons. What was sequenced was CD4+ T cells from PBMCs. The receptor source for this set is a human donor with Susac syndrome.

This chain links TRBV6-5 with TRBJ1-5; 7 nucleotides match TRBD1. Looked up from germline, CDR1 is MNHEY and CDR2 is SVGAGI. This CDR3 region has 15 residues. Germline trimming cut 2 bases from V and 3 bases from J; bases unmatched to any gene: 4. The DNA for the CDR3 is TGTGCCAGCAGTTACCACAGGGGCAACAATCAGCCCCAGCATTTT. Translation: CASSYHRGNNQPQHF.

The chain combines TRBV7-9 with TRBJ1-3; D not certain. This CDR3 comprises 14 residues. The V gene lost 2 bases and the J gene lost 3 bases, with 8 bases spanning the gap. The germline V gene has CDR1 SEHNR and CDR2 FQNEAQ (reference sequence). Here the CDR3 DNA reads TGTGCCAGCAGCTTAAAGGTGGTTGGAAACACCATATATTTT. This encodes CASSLKVVGNTIYF. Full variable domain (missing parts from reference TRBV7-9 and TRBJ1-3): DTGVSQNPRHKITKRGQNVTFRCDPISEHNRLYWYRQTLGQGPEFLTYFQNEAQLEKSRLLSDRFSAERPKGSFSTLEIQRTEQGDSAMYLCASSLKVVGNTIYFGEGSWLTVV.

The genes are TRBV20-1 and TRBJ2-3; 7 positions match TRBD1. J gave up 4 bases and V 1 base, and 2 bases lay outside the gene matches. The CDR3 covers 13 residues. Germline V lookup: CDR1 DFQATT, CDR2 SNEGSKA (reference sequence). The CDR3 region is CSARATGADTQYF. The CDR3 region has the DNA TGCAGTGCTAGAGCTACAGGGGCAGATACGCAGTATTTT.

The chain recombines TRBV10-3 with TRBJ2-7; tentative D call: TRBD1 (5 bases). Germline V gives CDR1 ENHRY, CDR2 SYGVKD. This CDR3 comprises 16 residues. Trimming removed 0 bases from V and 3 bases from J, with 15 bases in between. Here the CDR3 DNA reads TGTGCCATCAGTGAGTCAGGGTATGGGGCACACTACGAGCAGTACTTC. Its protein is CAISESGYGAHYEQYF.

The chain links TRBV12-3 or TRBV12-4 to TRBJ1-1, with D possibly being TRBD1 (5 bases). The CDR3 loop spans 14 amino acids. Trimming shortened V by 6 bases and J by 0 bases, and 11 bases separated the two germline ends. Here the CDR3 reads CASRAGWVNTEAFF. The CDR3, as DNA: TGTGCCAGCAGGGCAGGGTGGGTGAACACTGAAGCTTTCTTT.

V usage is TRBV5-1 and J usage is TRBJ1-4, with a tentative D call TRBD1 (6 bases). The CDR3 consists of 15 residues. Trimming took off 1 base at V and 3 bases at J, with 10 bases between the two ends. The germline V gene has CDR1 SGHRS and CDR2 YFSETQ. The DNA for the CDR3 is TGCGCCAGCAGCTTGACCTACAGGGCTAATGAAAAACTGTTTTTT. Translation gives CASSLTYRANEKLFF.

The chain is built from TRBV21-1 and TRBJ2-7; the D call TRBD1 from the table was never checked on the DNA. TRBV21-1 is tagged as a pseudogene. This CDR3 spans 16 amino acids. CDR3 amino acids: CASSKAGQGGFLEQYF. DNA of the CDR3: TGTGCCAGCAGCAAAGCTGGGCAGGGGGGGTTCTTGGAGCAGTACTTC.

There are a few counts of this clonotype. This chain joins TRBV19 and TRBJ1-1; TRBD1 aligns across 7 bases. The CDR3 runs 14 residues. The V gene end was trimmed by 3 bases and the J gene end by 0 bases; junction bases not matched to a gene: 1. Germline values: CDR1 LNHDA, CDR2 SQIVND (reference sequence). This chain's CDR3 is CASSMGQLNTEAFF. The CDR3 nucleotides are TGTGCCAGTAGTATGGGACAGTTGAACACTGAAGCTTTCTTT.

The CDR3 DNA is TGTGCCAGCCGGGGAGGGGAAAAGCCTGAAGCTTTCTTT. Translation gives CASRGGEKPEAFF. The gene calls are TRBV2 and TRBJ1-1; a weak D match, TRBD1 (5 bases). Per germline, CDR1 SNHLY and CDR2 FYNNEI. V gave up 8 bases and J gave up 6 bases, with 16 bases separating them. The CDR3 length is 13 residues.

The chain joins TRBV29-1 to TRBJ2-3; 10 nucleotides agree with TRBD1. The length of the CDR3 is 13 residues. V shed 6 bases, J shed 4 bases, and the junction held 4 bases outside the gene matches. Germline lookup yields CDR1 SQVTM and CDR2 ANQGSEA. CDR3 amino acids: CSVRDRGADTQYF. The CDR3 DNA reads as TGCAGCGTGCGGGACAGGGGCGCAGATACGCAGTATTTT.

CDR3 residues: CASSQVSGSSYEQYF. For the CDR3, the DNA is TGTGCCAGCAGCCAAGTTTCAGGGAGCTCCTACGAGCAGTACTTC. The genes are TRBV7-2 and TRBJ2-7, with D perhaps being TRBD1 or TRBD2 (5 bases each). V gave up 5 bases and J gave up 0 bases, with 14 bases separating them. The germline V gene has CDR1 SGHTA and CDR2 FQGNSA. The CDR3 has 15 amino acids.

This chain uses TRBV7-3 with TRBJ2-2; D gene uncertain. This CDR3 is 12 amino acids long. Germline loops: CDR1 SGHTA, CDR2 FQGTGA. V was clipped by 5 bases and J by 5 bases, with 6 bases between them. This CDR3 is CASSLETGELFF. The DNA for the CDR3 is TGTGCCAGCAGCCTAGAGACCGGGGAGCTGTTTTTT.

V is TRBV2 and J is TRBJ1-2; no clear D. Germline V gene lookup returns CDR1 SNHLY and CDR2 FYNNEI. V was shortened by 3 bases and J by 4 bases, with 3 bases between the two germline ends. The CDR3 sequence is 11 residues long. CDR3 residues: CASSDSYGYTF. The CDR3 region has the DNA TGTGCCAGCAGTGATAGCTATGGCTACACCTTC.

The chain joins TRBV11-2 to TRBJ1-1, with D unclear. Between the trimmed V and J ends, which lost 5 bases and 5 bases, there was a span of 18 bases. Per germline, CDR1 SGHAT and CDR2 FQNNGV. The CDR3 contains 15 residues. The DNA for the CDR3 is TGTGCCAGCAGCCCCCGTCTAGGATTCTGGACTGAAGCTTTCTTT. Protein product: CASSPRLGFWTEAFF.

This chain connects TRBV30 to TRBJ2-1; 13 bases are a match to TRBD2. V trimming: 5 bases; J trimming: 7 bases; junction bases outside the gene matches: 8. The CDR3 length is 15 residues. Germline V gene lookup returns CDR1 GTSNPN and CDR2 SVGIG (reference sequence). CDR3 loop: CAWAPLAGGPNEQFF. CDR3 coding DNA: TGTGCCTGGGCCCCACTAGCGGGGGGGCCAAATGAGCAGTTCTTC.

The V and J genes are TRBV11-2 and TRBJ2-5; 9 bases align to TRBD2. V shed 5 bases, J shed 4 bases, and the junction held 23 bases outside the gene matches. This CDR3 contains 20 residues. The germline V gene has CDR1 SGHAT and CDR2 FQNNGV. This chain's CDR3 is CASSRPLGRGGSSVRETQYF. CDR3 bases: TGTGCCAGCAGCCGTCCCCTGGGGCGGGGGGGCAGTAGCGTGAGAGAGACCCAGTACTTC.

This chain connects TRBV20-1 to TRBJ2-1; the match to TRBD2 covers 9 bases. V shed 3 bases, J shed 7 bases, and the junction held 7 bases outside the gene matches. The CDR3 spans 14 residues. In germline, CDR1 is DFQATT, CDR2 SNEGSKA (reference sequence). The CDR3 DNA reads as TGCAGTGCTAGGATAGCGGGAGTCGCAAATGAGCAGTTCTTC. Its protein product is CSARIAGVANEQFF.

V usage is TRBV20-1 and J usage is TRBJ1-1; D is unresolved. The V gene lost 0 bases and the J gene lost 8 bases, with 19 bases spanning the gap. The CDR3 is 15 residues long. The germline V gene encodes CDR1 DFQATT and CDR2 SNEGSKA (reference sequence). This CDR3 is CSARDSRDLAPEAFF. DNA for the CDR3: TGCAGTGCTAGAGATTCGCGTGATTTGGCCCCCGAAGCTTTCTTT.

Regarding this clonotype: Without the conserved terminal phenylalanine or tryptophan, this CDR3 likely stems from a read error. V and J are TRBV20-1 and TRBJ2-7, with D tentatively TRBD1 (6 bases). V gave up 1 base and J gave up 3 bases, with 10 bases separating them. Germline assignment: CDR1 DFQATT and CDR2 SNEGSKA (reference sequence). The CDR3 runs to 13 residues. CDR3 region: CSARGQGLYEQYS. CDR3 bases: TGCAGTGCTAGAGGGCAGGGGCTCTACGAGCAGTACTCC.

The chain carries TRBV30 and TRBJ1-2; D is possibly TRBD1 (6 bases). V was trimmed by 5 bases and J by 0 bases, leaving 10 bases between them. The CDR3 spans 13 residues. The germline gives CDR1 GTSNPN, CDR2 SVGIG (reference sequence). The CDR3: CAWRGGANYGYTF. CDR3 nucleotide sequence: TGTGCCTGGCGAGGGGGAGCTAACTATGGCTACACCTTC.

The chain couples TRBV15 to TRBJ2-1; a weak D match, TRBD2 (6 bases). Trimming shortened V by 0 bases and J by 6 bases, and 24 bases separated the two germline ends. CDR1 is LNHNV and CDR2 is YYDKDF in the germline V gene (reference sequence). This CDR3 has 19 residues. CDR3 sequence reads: CATSRDATKERLVGNEQFF. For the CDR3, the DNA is TGTGCCACCAGCAGAGACGCTACTAAAGAAAGACTAGTTGGCAATGAGCAGTTCTTC. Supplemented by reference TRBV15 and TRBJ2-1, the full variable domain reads DAMVIQNPRYQVTQFGKPVTLSCSQTLNHNVMYWYQQKSSQAPKLLFHYYDKDFNNEADTPDNFQSRRPNTSFCFLDIRSPGLGDTAMYLCATSRDATKERLVGNEQFFGPGTRLTVL.

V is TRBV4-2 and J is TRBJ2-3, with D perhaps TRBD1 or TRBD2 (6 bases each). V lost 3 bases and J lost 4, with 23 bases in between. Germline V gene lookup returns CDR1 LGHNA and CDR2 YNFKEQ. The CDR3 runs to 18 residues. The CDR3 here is CASSQKMSGDFMADTQYF. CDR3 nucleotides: TGTGCCAGCAGCCAGAAGATGTCAGGGGACTTTATGGCAGATACGCAGTATTTT.

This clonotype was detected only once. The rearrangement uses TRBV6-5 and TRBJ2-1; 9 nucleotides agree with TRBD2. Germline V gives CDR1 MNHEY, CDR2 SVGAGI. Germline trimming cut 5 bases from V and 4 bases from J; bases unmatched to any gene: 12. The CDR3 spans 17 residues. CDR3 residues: CASSLRLAGDTYNEQFF. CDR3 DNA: TGTGCCAGCAGTCTACGTTTAGCGGGAGATACTTACAATGAGCAGTTCTTC.

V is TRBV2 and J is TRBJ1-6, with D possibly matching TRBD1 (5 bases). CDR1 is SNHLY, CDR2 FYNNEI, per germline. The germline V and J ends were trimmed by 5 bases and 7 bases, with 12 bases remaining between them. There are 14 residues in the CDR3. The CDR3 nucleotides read TGTGCCAGCAGTAAGACAGCCTCCAATTCACCCCTCCACTTT. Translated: CASSKTASNSPLHF.

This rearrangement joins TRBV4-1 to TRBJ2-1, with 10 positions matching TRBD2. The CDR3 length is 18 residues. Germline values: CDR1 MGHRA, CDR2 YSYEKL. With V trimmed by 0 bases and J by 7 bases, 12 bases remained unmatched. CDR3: CASSQDLLAGSGRNEQFF. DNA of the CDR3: TGCGCCAGCAGCCAAGATTTACTAGCGGGAAGTGGGAGGAATGAGCAGTTCTTC.

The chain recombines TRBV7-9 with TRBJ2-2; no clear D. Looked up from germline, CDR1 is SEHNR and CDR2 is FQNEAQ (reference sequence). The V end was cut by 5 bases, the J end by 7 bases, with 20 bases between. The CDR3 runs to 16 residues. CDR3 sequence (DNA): TGTGCCAGCAGCCTAACCCAGACTCTGACGGGCGGGGAGCTGTTTTTT. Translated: CASSLTQTLTGGELFF.

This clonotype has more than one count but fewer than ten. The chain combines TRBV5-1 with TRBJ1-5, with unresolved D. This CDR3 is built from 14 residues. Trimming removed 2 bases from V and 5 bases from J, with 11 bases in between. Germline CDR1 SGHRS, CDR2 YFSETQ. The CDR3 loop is CASSLESRDQPQHF. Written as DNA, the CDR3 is TGCGCCAGCAGCTTAGAGTCCAGAGATCAGCCCCAGCATTTT.

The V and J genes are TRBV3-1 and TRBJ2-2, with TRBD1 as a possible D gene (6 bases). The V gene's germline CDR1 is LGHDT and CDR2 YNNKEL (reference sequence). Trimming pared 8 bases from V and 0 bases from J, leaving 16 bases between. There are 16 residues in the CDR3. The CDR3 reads CASHEDRTANTGELFF. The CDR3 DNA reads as TGTGCCAGCCACGAGGATCGGACAGCGAACACCGGGGAGCTGTTTTTT.

CDR3 protein: CASSLQDAAKNIQYF. Written as DNA, the CDR3 is TGTGCCAGCAGTTTACAAGACGCAGCCAAAAACATTCAGTACTTC. The chain uses TRBV28 and TRBJ2-4; no clear D. V dropped 2 bases and J dropped 0 bases, with 8 bases sitting between them. CDR1 MDHEN and CDR2 SYDVKM come from the germline V gene. The length of the CDR3 is 15 residues.